This is a list of T cell receptor beta chains from one sample in a study of cytomegalovirus exposure and HLA in healthy donors. The data were produced by immunoSEQ multiplex PCR, yet TCRdb's version contains in-frame clones alone and is incomplete. The repertoire holds 150,000 to 200,000 clones, roughly 79% seen once, with approximately 3.4% in the top ten. The specimen sequenced was PBMCs. These receptors came from a woman aged 50 to 60 in good health and CMV-seropositive. CDR3s leave out the opening cysteine and the closing phenylalanine or tryptophan.

TRBJ2-5 TRBV5-1 ASSGGGAQETQY
TRBJ2-7 TRBV27 ASSYRDDYEQY
TRBJ1-1 TRBV18 ASSPTGFDTEAF
TRBJ1-2 TRBV18 ASSQTGGYDGYT
TRBJ1-5 TRBV19 ASRPHTGKGQPQH
TRBJ2-5 TRBV5-4 ASSLGGLAGEETQY
TRBJ1-4 TRBV10-3 AISELARSTNEKLF
TRBJ1-6 TRBV5-6 ASSLPGQENSPLH
TRBJ2-7 TRBV4-1 ASSSRTGRYEQY
TRBJ2-7 TRBV6-5 ASSYSGGRQY
TRBJ2-1 TRBV10-3 AIRAVYSGSYNEQF
TRBJ1-2 TRBV9 ASSTTLRQGGNYGYT
TRBJ2-1 TRBV11-2 ASSPGTSGVSSYNEQF
TRBJ1-5 TRBV28 ASSLSEVLYNSNQPQH
TRBJ1-2 TRBV7-2 ASSFQEDRYGYT
TRBJ2-5 TRBV5-1 ASSLPEEETQY
TRBJ1-2 TRBV18 ASSTNGGADHYGYT
TRBJ2-7 TRBV19 ATKAAGDSEQY
TRBJ2-1 TRBV7-3 ASSLELAGVNEQF
TRBJ2-7 TRBV10-3 AISVQGSEQY